This T cell receptor (beta chain) was found in a study of PD-L1 blockade in urothelial cancer. Germline V CDR1 and CDR2: SNHLY, FYNNEI. This CDR3 is built from 12 residues. V lost 9 bases to trimming and J lost 4 bases, with 9 bases between them. Time point here: pretreatment peripheral blood. TCRdb's table, derived via immunoSEQ multiplex PCR, lists solely in-frame clones and lacks some. Among over 100,000 clones listed, approximately 88% were seen once. The chain combines TRBV2 with TRBJ2-2; D is ambiguous. Sample: PBMCs, taken around atezolizumab (anti-PD-L1) treatment. This receptor was taken from a man aged 50-60 years with urothelial cancer. The CDR3 sequence: CARIESTGELFF. In nucleotides, the CDR3 is TGTGCCAGAATAGAGAGCACCGGGGAGCTGTTTTTT.